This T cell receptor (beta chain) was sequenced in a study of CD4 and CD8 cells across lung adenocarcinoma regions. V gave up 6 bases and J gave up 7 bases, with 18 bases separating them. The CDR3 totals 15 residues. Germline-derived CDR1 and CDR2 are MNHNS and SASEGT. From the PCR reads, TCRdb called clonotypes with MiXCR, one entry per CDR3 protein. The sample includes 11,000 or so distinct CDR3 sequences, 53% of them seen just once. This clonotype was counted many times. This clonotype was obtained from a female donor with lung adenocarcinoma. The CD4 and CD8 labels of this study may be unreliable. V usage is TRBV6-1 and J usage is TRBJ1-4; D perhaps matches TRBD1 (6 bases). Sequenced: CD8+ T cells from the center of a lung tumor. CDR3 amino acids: CASSEYLARGEKLFF. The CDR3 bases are TGTGCCAGCAGCGAATACCTCGCCAGGGGTGAAAAACTGTTTTTT.